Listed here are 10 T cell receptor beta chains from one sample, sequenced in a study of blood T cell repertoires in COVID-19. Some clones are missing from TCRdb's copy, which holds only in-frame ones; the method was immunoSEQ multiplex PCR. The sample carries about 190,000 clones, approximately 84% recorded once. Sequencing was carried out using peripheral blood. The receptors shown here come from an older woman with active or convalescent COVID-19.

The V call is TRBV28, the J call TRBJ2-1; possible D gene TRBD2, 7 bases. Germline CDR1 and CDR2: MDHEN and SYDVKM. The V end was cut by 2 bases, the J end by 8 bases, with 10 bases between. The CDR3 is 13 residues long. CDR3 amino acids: CASSLGGGYEQFF. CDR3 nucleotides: TGTGCCAGCAGTTTAGGGGGGGGCTATGAGCAGTTCTTC.

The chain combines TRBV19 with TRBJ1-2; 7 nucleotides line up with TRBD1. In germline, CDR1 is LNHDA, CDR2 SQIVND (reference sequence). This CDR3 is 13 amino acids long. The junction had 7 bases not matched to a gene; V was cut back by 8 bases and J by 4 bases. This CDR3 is CASGETGVYGYTF. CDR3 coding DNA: TGTGCCAGTGGGGAAACAGGGGTCTATGGCTACACCTTC. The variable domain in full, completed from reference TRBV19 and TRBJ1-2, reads DGGITQSPKYLFRKEGQNVTLSCEQNLNHDAMYWYRQDPGQGLRLIYYSQIVNDFQKGDIAEGYSVSREKKESFPLTVTSAQKNPTAFYLCASGETGVYGYTFGSGTRLTVV.

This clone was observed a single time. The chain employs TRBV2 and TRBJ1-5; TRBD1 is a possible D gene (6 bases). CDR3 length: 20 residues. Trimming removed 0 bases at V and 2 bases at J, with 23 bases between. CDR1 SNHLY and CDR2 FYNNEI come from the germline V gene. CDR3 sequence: CASSEADRGGVGVGNQPQHF. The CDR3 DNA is TGTGCCAGCAGTGAAGCCGATAGGGGGGGCGTCGGTGTAGGCAATCAGCCCCAGCATTTT.

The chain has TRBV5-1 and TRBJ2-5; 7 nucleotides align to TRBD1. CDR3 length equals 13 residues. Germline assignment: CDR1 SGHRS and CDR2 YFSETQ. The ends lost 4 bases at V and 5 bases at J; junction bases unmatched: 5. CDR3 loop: CASSLPRGETQYF. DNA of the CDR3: TGCGCCAGCAGCCTGCCCAGGGGGGAGACCCAGTACTTC. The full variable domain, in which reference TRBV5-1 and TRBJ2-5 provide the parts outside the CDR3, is KAGVTQTPRYLIKTRGQQVTLSCSPISGHRSVSWYQQTPGQGLQFLFEYFSETQRNKGNFPGRFSGRQFSNSRSEMNVSTLELGDSALYLCASSLPRGETQYFGPGTRLLVL.

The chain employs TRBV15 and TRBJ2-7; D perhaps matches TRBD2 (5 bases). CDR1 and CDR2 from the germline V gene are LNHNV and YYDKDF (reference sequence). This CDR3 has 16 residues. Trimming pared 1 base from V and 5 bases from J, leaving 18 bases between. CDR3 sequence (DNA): TGTGCCACCAGCAGAGTTTCGGGATTCGAGAAGAACGAGCAGTACTTC. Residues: CATSRVSGFEKNEQYF.

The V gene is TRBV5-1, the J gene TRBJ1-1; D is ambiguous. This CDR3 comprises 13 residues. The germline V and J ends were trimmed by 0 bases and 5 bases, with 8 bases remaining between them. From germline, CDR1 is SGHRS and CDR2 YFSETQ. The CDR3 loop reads CASSLGQRTEAFF. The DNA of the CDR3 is TGCGCCAGCAGCTTGGGGCAGCGTACTGAAGCTTTCTTT.

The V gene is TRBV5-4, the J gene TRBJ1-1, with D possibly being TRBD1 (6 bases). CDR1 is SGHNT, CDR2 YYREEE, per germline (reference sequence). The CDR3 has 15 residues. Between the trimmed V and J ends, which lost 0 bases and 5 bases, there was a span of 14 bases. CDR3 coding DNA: TGTGCCAGCAGCTTGGACAGGGCAGGTCGGACTGAAGCTTTCTTT. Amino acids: CASSLDRAGRTEAFF.

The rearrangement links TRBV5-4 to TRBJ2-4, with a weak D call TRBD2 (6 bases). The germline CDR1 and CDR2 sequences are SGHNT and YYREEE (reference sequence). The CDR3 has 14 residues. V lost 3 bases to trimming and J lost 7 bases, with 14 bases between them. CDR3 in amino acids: CASSSLGGENIQYF. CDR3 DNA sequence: TGTGCCAGCAGCTCCCTGGGGGGTGAGAACATTCAGTACTTC.

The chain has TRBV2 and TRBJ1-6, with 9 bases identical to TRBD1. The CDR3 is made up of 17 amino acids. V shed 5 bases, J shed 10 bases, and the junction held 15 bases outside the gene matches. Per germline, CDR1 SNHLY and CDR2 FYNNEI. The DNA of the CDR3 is TGTGCCAGCAGTCACGACGGGACAGGGAGGGCGAGCTCACCCCTCCACTTT. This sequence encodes CASSHDGTGRASSPLHF.

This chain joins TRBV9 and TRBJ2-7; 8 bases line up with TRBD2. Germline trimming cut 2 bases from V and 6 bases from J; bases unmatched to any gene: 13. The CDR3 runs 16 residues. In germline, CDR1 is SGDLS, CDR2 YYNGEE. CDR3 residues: CASSVSPTSAPVEQYF. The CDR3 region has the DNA TGTGCCAGCAGCGTTTCACCGACTAGCGCGCCCGTCGAGCAGTACTTC.